Described below is a single T cell receptor (beta chain) sequence and its context. Its target is not known. This specimen belongs to a study of T cell responses to AZD1222 COVID-19 vaccine. Findings of the study overall: Baseline seropositivity occurred in only a handful of AZD1222 recipients. Spike-specific TCR depth and breadth grew after two AZD1222 doses. Clonal diversity may have been underestimated, and the donors were mostly white British, with more females than males.

Data came from immunoSEQ multiplex PCR; TCRdb stores just in-frame clones and leaves some out. The sample holds around 110,000 clones, approximately 89% seen once. The CDR3 consists of 15 residues. The chain uses TRBV21-1 and TRBJ1-2; TRBD1 reflects the table's D call only, with no check against the DNA. TRBV21-1 is shown as a pseudogene. The specimen comprised peripheral blood, sampled on day 0 of AZD1222 vaccination. The sequence was obtained from an adult in good health. The CDR3 nucleotides read TGTGCCAGCAGCAAAAATTCGGGACAGAACTATGGCTACACCTTC. This encodes CASSKNSGQNYGYTF.